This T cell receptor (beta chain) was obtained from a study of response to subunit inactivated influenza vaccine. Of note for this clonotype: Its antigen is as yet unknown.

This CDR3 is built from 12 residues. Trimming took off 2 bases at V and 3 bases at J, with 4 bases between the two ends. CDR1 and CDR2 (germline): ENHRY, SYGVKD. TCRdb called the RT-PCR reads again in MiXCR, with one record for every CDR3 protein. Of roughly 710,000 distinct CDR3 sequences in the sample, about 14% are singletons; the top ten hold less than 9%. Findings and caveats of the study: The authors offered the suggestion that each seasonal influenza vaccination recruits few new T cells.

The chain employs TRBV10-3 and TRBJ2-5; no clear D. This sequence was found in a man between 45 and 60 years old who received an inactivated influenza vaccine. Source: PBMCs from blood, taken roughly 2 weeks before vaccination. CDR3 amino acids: CAISEGEETQYF. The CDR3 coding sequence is TGTGCCATCAGTGAGGGGGAAGAGACCCAGTACTTC.